This is a list of T cell receptor beta chains from one sample in a study of control samples from healthy donors and cancer patients. The protocol was immunoSEQ multiplex PCR, while the TCRdb copy is restricted to in-frame clones and leaves out a portion. The sample includes 77,000 or so clones, about nine tenths of them seen just once. Sequences were obtained from blood. Source of these receptors: a young man in good health. Each CDR3 is given with its conserved first and last residue. The order of the fields is clone size, V gene, J gene, CDR3 protein. Size values are once, few and many counts, or a class for expanded clones, and some rows have none.

clone size: -
V gene: TRBV18
J gene: TRBJ1-2
CDR3 protein: CASSPPGRSDGYTF

clone size: -
V gene: TRBV19
J gene: TRBJ2-1
CDR3 protein: CASTPGLAGTYNEQFF

clone size: -
V gene: TRBV12-3/TRBV12-4
J gene: TRBJ2-1
CDR3 protein: CASRGTGNNEQFF

clone size: -
V gene: TRBV28
J gene: TRBJ1-4
CDR3 protein: CASRPGGGSEKLFF

clone size: -
V gene: TRBV15
J gene: TRBJ2-3
CDR3 protein: CATSTGELLAGQDTQYF

clone size: -
V gene: TRBV28
J gene: TRBJ1-6
CDR3 protein: CASSLPTVNNSPLHF

clone size: -
V gene: TRBV15
J gene: TRBJ1-5
CDR3 protein: CATSTVIGNQPQHF

clone size: once
V gene: TRBV15
J gene: TRBJ1-4
CDR3 protein: CATSRDLSVGQLFF

clone size: few
V gene: TRBV7-9
J gene: TRBJ2-7
CDR3 protein: CASSNSGTSGYEQYF

clone size: -
V gene: TRBV2
J gene: TRBJ1-6
CDR3 protein: CASSVRALASPLHF

clone size: -
V gene: TRBV2
J gene: TRBJ1-2
CDR3 protein: CASSARQGYGYTF

clone size: -
V gene: TRBV29-1
J gene: TRBJ1-2
CDR3 protein: CSVQGSYGYTF

clone size: -
V gene: TRBV14
J gene: TRBJ2-2
CDR3 protein: CASSQTSGTNTGELFF

clone size: -
V gene: TRBV30
J gene: TRBJ2-7
CDR3 protein: CAWSAAGASISYEQYF

clone size: -
V gene: TRBV9
J gene: TRBJ1-5
CDR3 protein: CASSTDRDGDQPQHF

clone size: -
V gene: TRBV29-1
J gene: TRBJ2-1
CDR3 protein: CSVLLFKRGVRNEQFF

clone size: -
V gene: TRBV2
J gene: TRBJ1-4
CDR3 protein: CASGTPGQGLEKLFF

clone size: -
V gene: TRBV6-6
J gene: TRBJ2-1
CDR3 protein: CASSSGTSGIYNEQFF

clone size: -
V gene: TRBV5-6
J gene: TRBJ2-2
CDR3 protein: CASSRTGELFF

clone size: few
V gene: TRBV9
J gene: TRBJ1-3
CDR3 protein: CASGGHTGNTIYF

clone size: once
V gene: TRBV10-3
J gene: TRBJ2-3
CDR3 protein: CAISEREREPYYATQYF

clone size: -
V gene: TRBV11-2
J gene: TRBJ2-1
CDR3 protein: CASRKPGQTRYNEQFF

clone size: -
V gene: TRBV5-1
J gene: TRBJ1-1
CDR3 protein: CASSLAVRGRGEAFF

clone size: -
V gene: TRBV7-8
J gene: TRBJ2-7
CDR3 protein: CASSLERPYEQYF

clone size: -
V gene: TRBV2
J gene: TRBJ2-7
CDR3 protein: CASTRTMTGTPYEQYF

clone size: once
V gene: TRBV5-1
J gene: TRBJ1-2
CDR3 protein: CASSFEGHAGASDYTF

clone size: -
V gene: TRBV28
J gene: TRBJ2-3
CDR3 protein: CASSSPSGSATDTQYF

clone size: -
V gene: TRBV7-8
J gene: TRBJ1-5
CDR3 protein: CATTITGGLSNQPQHF

clone size: -
V gene: TRBV4-2
J gene: TRBJ2-3
CDR3 protein: CASSLLAGRTSTDTQYF